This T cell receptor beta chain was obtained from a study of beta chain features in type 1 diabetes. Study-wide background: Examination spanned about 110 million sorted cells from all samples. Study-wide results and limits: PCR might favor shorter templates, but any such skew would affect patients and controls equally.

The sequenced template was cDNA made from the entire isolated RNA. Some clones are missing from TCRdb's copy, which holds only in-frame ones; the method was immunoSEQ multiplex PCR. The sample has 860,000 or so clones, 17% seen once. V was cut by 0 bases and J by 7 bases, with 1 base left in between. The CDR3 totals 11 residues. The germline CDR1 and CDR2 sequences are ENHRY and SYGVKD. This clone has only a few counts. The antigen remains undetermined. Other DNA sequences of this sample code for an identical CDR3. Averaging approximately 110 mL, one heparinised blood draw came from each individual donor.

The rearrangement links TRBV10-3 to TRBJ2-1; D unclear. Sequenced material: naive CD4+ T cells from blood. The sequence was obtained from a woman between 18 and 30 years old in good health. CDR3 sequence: CAISESNEQFF. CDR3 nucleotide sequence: TGTGCCATCAGTGAGTCGAATGAGCAGTTCTTC.